These 5 T cell receptor beta chains originate from one sample sequenced in a study of CD8+ T cells in alopecia areata. The treatment denotes: oral pan-JAK inhibitor, 5-10 mg twice daily. Isolated RNA was reverse transcribed into cDNA used as the sequencing template. Profiling relied on immunoSEQ multiplex PCR, and the TCRdb table lists in-frame clones only, not all of them. The table has some 100,000 clones, roughly 50% seen once; the top ten hold 25% to 30%. The material was CD8+ T cells sorted from blood, obtained at week 4, from a patient treated with tofacitinib. The source is a human donor with alopecia areata.

The chain combines TRBV28 with TRBJ2-5; the match to TRBD2 covers 8 bases. V shed 2 bases and J 3 bases; nucleotides not matched to a gene: 8. The CDR3 consists of 16 residues. Germline CDR1 reads MDHEN; CDR2 reads SYDVKM. DNA for the CDR3: TGTGCCAGCAGTTTAATTCCAGCGGGGGTTAAAGAGACCCAGTACTTC. Its protein is CASSLIPAGVKETQYF.

This clone has a handful of counts. This rearrangement joins TRBV30 to TRBJ1-5; D ambiguous. Trimming cost V 3 bases and J 0 bases, with 9 bases left between them. This CDR3 is 14 amino acids long. Per the germline V gene, CDR1 is GTSNPN and CDR2 is SVGIG (reference sequence). CDR3 nucleotide sequence: TGTGCCTGGAGCTCTACTTATAGCAATCAGCCCCAGCATTTT. Its translation is CAWSSTYSNQPQHF.

This rearrangement joins TRBV25-1 to TRBJ1-1; D remains unclear. In germline, CDR1 is MGHDK, CDR2 SYGVNS. V lost 1 base and J lost 4, with 13 bases in between. The length of the CDR3 is 15 residues. CDR3 nucleotide sequence: TGTGCCAGCAGTGAATCTACCGTAAGGTCCACTGAAGCTTTCTTT. This gives the protein CASSESTVRSTEAFF.

The chain is built from TRBV7-6 and TRBJ2-3; a possible D gene is TRBD1 (6 bases). Germline CDR1 is SGHVS and CDR2 is FNYEAQ. The CDR3 loop spans 17 amino acids. V was pared by 1 base and J by 2 bases, with 16 bases between. The CDR3 bases are TGTGCCAGCAGCTTAGGGATACAGGGAGAGTACACAGATACGCAGTATTTT. The encoded protein is CASSLGIQGEYTDTQYF.

This clone has a handful of counts. This sequence joins TRBV5-1 and TRBJ2-7, with no clear D. Deletions cut 4 bases from V and 6 bases from J, with 11 bases between. Germline CDR1 is SGHRS and CDR2 is YFSETQ. The CDR3 has 12 residues. As DNA, the CDR3 is TGCGCCAGCAGCGAGGTCATTGGCGAGCAGTACTTC. It specifies CASSEVIGEQYF.